A single sample is the source of the 22 T cell receptor beta chains below, sequenced in a study of shared clonotypes between healthy human individuals. Produced via immunoSEQ multiplex PCR; TCRdb's table is partial and in-frame only. The repertoire has under 300,000 clones, 65% of them found once; the top ten carry more than 9.5%. Sequencing was performed on memory CD4+ T cells sorted from blood. Sample subset: CD45RA-negative fraction. The source is a man in his thirties or forties in good health.

The V call is TRBV6-6, the J call TRBJ2-7; 8 bases are a match to TRBD2. CDR1 is MNHNY, CDR2 SVGAGI, per germline (reference sequence). The V gene end was trimmed by 5 bases and the J gene end by 5 bases; junction bases not matched to a gene: 5. The CDR3 loop spans 13 amino acids. The CDR3 DNA reads as TGTGCCAGCAGTGGCTCGGGAGGGAACGAGCAGTACTTC. Residues: CASSGSGGNEQYF.

The chain carries TRBV14 and TRBJ2-7; D is undetermined. Germline-derived CDR1 and CDR2 are SGHDN and FVKESK. CDR3 length: 11 residues. Trimming took off 2 bases at V and 6 bases at J, with 5 bases between the two ends. The CDR3 sequence is CASSQLFEQYF. Written as DNA, the CDR3 is TGTGCCAGCAGCCAATTGTTCGAGCAGTACTTC.

The V and J genes are TRBV6-5 and TRBJ1-1; D ambiguous. Germline lookup yields CDR1 MNHEY and CDR2 SVGAGI. The CDR3 runs 14 residues. V lost 5 bases to trimming and J lost 2 bases, with 12 bases between them. CDR3 protein: CASSINHGNTEAFF. The DNA of the CDR3 is TGTGCCAGCAGTATCAACCACGGTAACACTGAAGCTTTCTTT.

The CDR3, as DNA: TGTGCCAGCAGCAACGGACTAGCGGGAGCCCCAGTTCCCTACGAGCAGTACTTC. It codes for CASSNGLAGAPVPYEQYF. The chain recombines TRBV5-6 with TRBJ2-7, with 13 bases lining up with TRBD2. Germline CDR1 reads SGHDT; CDR2 reads YYEEEE. V lost 4 bases, J lost 2 bases, and 12 bases stayed unmatched. The CDR3 spans 18 residues.

The chain uses TRBV5-6 and TRBJ1-4; tentative D call: TRBD1 (6 bases). This CDR3 has 15 amino acids. Germline values: CDR1 SGHDT, CDR2 YYEEEE. Trimming took off 4 bases at V and 10 bases at J, with 20 bases between the two ends. Here the CDR3 reads CASSRTKTGPAKLFF. The CDR3 coding sequence is TGTGCCAGCAGCCGAACTAAGACAGGCCCGGCAAAACTGTTTTTT.

The chain employs TRBV4-2 and TRBJ2-2; the match to TRBD2 covers 8 bases. The CDR3 sequence is 16 residues long. Germline V gives CDR1 LGHNA, CDR2 YNFKEQ. V was clipped by 1 base and J by 6 bases; unmatched bases: 7. The CDR3 here is CASSQVSGSVSGELFF. As DNA, the CDR3 is TGTGCCAGCAGCCAAGTAAGCGGGAGTGTGTCCGGGGAGCTGTTTTTT.

The chain employs TRBV5-1 and TRBJ2-3; D gene uncertain. Trimming pared 0 bases from V and 4 bases from J, leaving 6 bases between. Per germline, CDR1 SGHRS and CDR2 YFSETQ. CDR3 size: 13 residues. The CDR3 loop is CASSLASPDTQYF. For the CDR3, the DNA is TGCGCCAGCAGCTTGGCCAGCCCAGATACGCAGTATTTT.

This sequence joins TRBV5-6 and TRBJ1-2; the match to TRBD1 covers 9 bases. V was clipped by 0 bases and J by 8 bases; unmatched bases: 8. This CDR3 is 15 amino acids long. The germline CDR1 and CDR2 sequences are SGHDT and YYEEEE. The DNA of the CDR3 is TGTGCCAGCAGCTTGGCCGGTACGGACAGGGGAGGCTACACCTTC. Its translation: CASSLAGTDRGGYTF.

The CDR3 region has the DNA TGTGCCAGCAGCTTCTACACCGGGGAGCTGTTTTTT. It specifies CASSFYTGELFF. The gene calls are TRBV5-4 and TRBJ2-2; no firm D call. Trimming took 2 bases from V and 3 from J, leaving 2 bases between them. Germline V CDR1 and CDR2: SGHNT, YYREEE (reference sequence). The CDR3 length is 12 residues.

CDR3 protein: CASSFFGRSLSTDTQYF. The CDR3 nucleotides are TGTGCCAGCAGCTTTTTTGGTCGGAGCCTTAGCACAGATACGCAGTATTTT. This rearrangement joins TRBV7-6 to TRBJ2-3, with D uncertain. Germline assignment: CDR1 SGHVS and CDR2 FNYEAQ. The length of the CDR3 is 17 residues. V was pared by 3 bases and J by 0 bases, with 16 bases between.

This clone has a count of ten or more. The V gene is TRBV5-6, the J gene TRBJ2-7; D not certain. This CDR3 region has 13 residues. CDR1 and CDR2 (germline): SGHDT, YYEEEE. Trimming left V 0 bases short and J 4 bases short, with 8 bases between. This CDR3 is CASSLDPTYEQYF. The DNA of the CDR3 is TGTGCCAGCAGCTTGGATCCAACTTACGAGCAGTACTTC.

This clone was seen a handful of times. This chain connects TRBV28 to TRBJ1-5; D is unclear. Germline CDR1 MDHEN, CDR2 SYDVKM. V shed 4 bases and J shed 9 bases, with 10 bases lying between them. This CDR3 has 12 residues. The CDR3 DNA follows: TGTGCCAGCAGTTCGGGCAAGCGGCCCCAGCATTTT. Residues: CASSSGKRPQHF.

The chain combines TRBV2 with TRBJ1-1; D remains unclear. This CDR3 is built from 14 residues. Per the germline V gene, CDR1 is SNHLY and CDR2 is FYNNEI. Between the trimmed V and J ends, which lost 0 bases and 10 bases, there was a span of 15 bases. CDR3: CASSEAHLGVSAFF. DNA of the CDR3: TGTGCCAGCAGTGAAGCGCACCTCGGCGTCTCAGCTTTCTTT.

This clone is a singleton in its sample. The chain carries TRBV30 and TRBJ2-6; the D gene is possibly TRBD1 (5 bases). The germline CDR1 and CDR2 sequences are GTSNPN and SVGIG (reference sequence). V lost 2 bases and J 4 bases, leaving 9 bases between the germline ends. This CDR3 region has 14 residues. CDR3 residues: CAWSPGAGANVLTF. The CDR3 region has the DNA TGTGCCTGGAGTCCTGGGGCCGGGGCCAACGTCCTGACTTTC.

The gene calls are TRBV15 and TRBJ2-3, with 8 nucleotides matching TRBD1. The CDR3 consists of 15 residues. Trimming took 8 bases from V and 2 from J; bases not matched to a gene: 9. The germline gives CDR1 LNHNV, CDR2 YYDKDF (reference sequence). CDR3 in amino acids: CATAAQGGHTDTQYF. The CDR3 nucleotides read TGTGCCACCGCGGCACAGGGGGGCCACACAGATACGCAGTATTTT.

The rearrangement joins TRBV19 to TRBJ1-5, with 7 bases matching TRBD1. This CDR3 is 17 amino acids long. With 4 bases clipped from V and 1 base from J, the junction kept 10 bases outside the gene matches. Per the germline V gene, CDR1 is LNHDA and CDR2 is SQIVND (reference sequence). CDR3 coding DNA: TGTGCCAGTAGTAACCTATTGACAGGGACCAGCAATCAGCCCCAGCATTTT. It codes for CASSNLLTGTSNQPQHF.

This clone occurred many times. The chain recombines TRBV6-6 with TRBJ1-1; 7 bases fit TRBD1. Germline CDR1 MNHNY, CDR2 SVGAGI (reference sequence). V was clipped by 2 bases and J by 2 bases; unmatched bases: 8. The CDR3 is 16 amino acids. CDR3 DNA sequence: TGTGCCAGCAGTTACCCTCCCGGGACAGTCAACACTGAAGCTTTCTTT. Its translation is CASSYPPGTVNTEAFF.

The V and J genes are TRBV5-6 and TRBJ2-3, with 12 bases lining up with TRBD2. Germline lookup yields CDR1 SGHDT and CDR2 YYEEEE. The CDR3 consists of 17 residues. V lost 0 bases and J lost 6; bases outside the gene matches: 8. The CDR3 DNA reads as TGTGCCAGCAGCTTGGGTAGAGCTAGCGGGAGGGCGGATACGCAGTATTTT. Encoded protein: CASSLGRASGRADTQYF.

The rearrangement uses TRBV19 and TRBJ2-5; possible D gene TRBD1, 6 bases. CDR3 length equals 13 residues. Germline V gene lookup returns CDR1 LNHDA and CDR2 SQIVND (reference sequence). V gave up 3 bases and J gave up 3 bases, with 8 bases separating them. The CDR3 nucleotides are TGTGCCAGTAGTATCCGGACAGAAGAGACCCAGTACTTC. Encoded protein: CASSIRTEETQYF.

This clone has ten or more counts. The rearrangement uses TRBV5-8 and TRBJ1-2; the D is unclear. The CDR3 sequence is 13 residues long. V lost 0 bases, J lost 4 bases, and 7 bases lay in between. Germline V lookup: CDR1 SGHTS, CDR2 YDEGEE. The CDR3 nucleotides read TGTGCCAGCAGCTTGGAGGATGTCTATGGCTACACCTTC. It yields the protein CASSLEDVYGYTF.

The J gene is TRBJ1-5, the V gene TRBV6-1; the D gene is possibly TRBD1 (6 bases). The V end lost 5 bases, the J end lost 2 bases, and 10 bases lay between the germline ends. This CDR3 is built from 14 residues. Germline assignment: CDR1 MNHNS and CDR2 SASEGT. The chain's CDR3 is CASSIRGGNQPQHF. The CDR3 nucleotides read TGTGCCAGCAGTATCAGGGGAGGCAATCAGCCCCAGCATTTT.

V gene TRBV5-8 combines with J gene TRBJ2-5; 8 positions agree with TRBD1. The V gene's germline CDR1 is SGHTS and CDR2 YDEGEE. The CDR3 is 13 residues long. V shed 4 bases, J shed 6 bases, and the junction held 5 bases outside the gene matches. The CDR3 loop reads CASSQGQVKTQYF. CDR3 sequence (DNA): TGTGCCAGCAGCCAGGGACAGGTTAAGACCCAGTACTTC.